These 8 T cell receptor beta chains originate from one sample sequenced in a study of OX40 agonist ivuxolimab in advanced cancers. Sequencing used immunoSEQ multiplex PCR; TCRdb keeps in-frame clones, though not all of them. The sample contains around 88,000 clones, under 95% of which appear only once. Sequences were derived from CD4+ or CD8+ T cells sorted from blood, sampled in a trial of the OX40 agonist ivuxolimab. The source of these receptors is an adult with an advanced solid tumor such as melanoma, head and neck, liver or kidney cancer.

This clone was seen just once. V is TRBV5-4 and J is TRBJ1-3; 8 bases align to TRBD1. The CDR3 runs 19 residues. Trimming removed 3 bases from V and 0 bases from J; junction bases left unmatched: 14. Germline CDR1 is SGHNT and CDR2 is YYREEE (reference sequence). The CDR3 protein is CASSSGQGRVEGSGNTIYF. DNA of the CDR3: TGTGCCAGCAGCTCAGGACAGGGTCGCGTGGAGGGCTCTGGAAACACCATATATTTT.

The chain employs TRBV11-2 and TRBJ2-7; the match to TRBD2 covers 7 bases. CDR1 is SGHAT and CDR2 is FQNNGV in the germline V gene. CDR3 length: 13 residues. J was trimmed by 1 base and V by 3 bases; bases with no gene match: 0. CDR3 DNA sequence: TGTGCCAGCAGCTTTAGCGGGTCCTACGAGCAGTACTTC. Protein sequence: CASSFSGSYEQYF. Full variable domain (rest looked up from reference TRBV11-2 and TRBJ2-7): EAGVAQSPRYKIIEKRQSVAFWCNPISGHATLYWYQQILGQGPKLLIQFQNNGVVDDSQLPKDRFSAERLKGVDSTLKIQPAKLEDSAVYLCASSFSGSYEQYFGPGTRLTVT.

The chain combines TRBV11-3 with TRBJ2-2; 7 positions match TRBD2. The CDR3 is made up of 17 amino acids. Per the germline V gene, CDR1 is SGHNT and CDR2 is YENEEA. The junction had 8 bases not matched to a gene; V was cut back by 3 bases and J by 1 base. CDR3 in amino acids: CASSFGGGGLNTGELFF. In DNA, the CDR3 is TGTGCCAGCAGCTTCGGCGGCGGGGGATTGAACACCGGGGAGCTGTTTTTT.

This clone was observed once. The CDR3 nucleotides are TGTGCCAGTAGGGGCCTAGGGAGGGGCACAGATACGCAGTATTTT. Translated, it gives CASRGLGRGTDTQYF. The chain combines TRBV19 with TRBJ2-3; 7 bases are a match to TRBD2. V lost 6 bases and J lost 1; bases outside the gene matches: 7. This CDR3 spans 15 amino acids. Germline V gene lookup returns CDR1 LNHDA and CDR2 SQIVND (reference sequence).

This clone was seen only once. The rearrangement links TRBV19 to TRBJ1-4; unclear D gene. CDR3 size: 11 residues. With 3 bases removed from V and 7 bases from J, the gap between germline ends came to 3 bases. Germline V lookup: CDR1 LNHDA, CDR2 SQIVND (reference sequence). For the CDR3, the DNA is TGTGCCAGTAGTATGGGTGAAAAACTGTTTTTT. This sequence encodes CASSMGEKLFF.

This clone has a single count. V usage is TRBV6-4 and J usage is TRBJ2-7; D is possibly TRBD1 (8 bases). This CDR3 comprises 11 residues. Germline V gene data show CDR1 as MRHNA and CDR2 as SNTAGT. V lost 9 bases, J lost 7 bases, and 13 bases lay in between. In DNA form, the CDR3 reads TGTGCCAGGAACAGGGGGGGAGAGCAGTACTTC. It translates to CARNRGGEQYF.

J is TRBJ1-4 and V is TRBV2; D is ambiguous. The V end was cut by 7 bases, the J end by 8 bases, with 14 bases between. This CDR3 is 13 amino acids long. The V gene's germline CDR1 is SNHLY and CDR2 FYNNEI. The CDR3 DNA is TGTGCCAGCACGGGGTTTCGAGAGGAAAAACTGTTTTTT. Its translation is CASTGFREEKLFF.

This chain connects TRBV5-1 to TRBJ1-5, with 11 bases matching TRBD1. This CDR3 spans 16 amino acids. In germline, CDR1 is SGHRS, CDR2 YFSETQ. V shed 4 bases and J 0 bases; nucleotides not matched to a gene: 3. DNA for the CDR3: TGCGCCAGCAGCGATGGGACAGGGGGTAGCAATCAGCCCCAGCATTTT. This encodes CASSDGTGGSNQPQHF. The full variable domain, with the rest looked up from reference TRBV5-1 and TRBJ1-5, is KAGVTQTPRYLIKTRGQQVTLSCSPISGHRSVSWYQQTPGQGLQFLFEYFSETQRNKGNFPGRFSGRQFSNSRSEMNVSTLELGDSALYLCASSDGTGGSNQPQHFGDGTRLSIL.